Detailed here is one T cell receptor (beta chain). The antigen is unknown. Repertoires were generated with immunoSEQ multiplex PCR, while TCRdb's copy carries only in-frame clones and drops some. Here the sample spans more than 20,000 clones, less than 90% being singletons. These data come from a study of T cells in localized non-small cell lung cancer. General observations from the study: Adjacent lung held a median around 58 of the top 100 tumor clones. Patients showing higher blood T cell density tended to see longer overall survival. Sequencing involved a lone tumor region, leaving heterogeneity possible.

CDR3 size: 15 residues. CDR1 and CDR2 (germline): SNHLY, FYNNEI. This sample comprised peripheral blood, obtained before any cancer treatment. The gene calls are TRBV2 and TRBJ2-7; 10 nucleotides agree with TRBD2. The DNA matches TRBJ2-1 better at its end, which makes the J call doubtful. This sequence originates from an older female donor with stage I lung adenocarcinoma. The CDR3 DNA follows: TGTGCCAGCAGTGAATCACGGCTAGCGGGAGATGAGCAGTTCTTC. It specifies CASSESRLAGDEQFF.